The clone carrying this TCR beta chain has only a few counts. The antigen is unknown. This record belongs to a study of T cells after yellow fever vaccination. Findings and limits, study-wide: Repertoires obtained by FACS sorting could include abundant clonotypes that entered as contaminants from the bulk population.

5'RACE template switching generated TCR cDNA, adding a universal primer site and UMIs. TCRdb processed the 5' RACE reads anew with MiXCR; each CDR3 protein has one entry. Of under 500,000 distinct CDR3 sequences listed, over 15% are singletons. Deletions cut 4 bases from V and 4 bases from J, with 13 bases between. The CDR3 length is 14 residues. CDR1 is MNHEY and CDR2 is SVGEGT in the germline V gene. The V and J genes are TRBV6-2 or TRBV6-3 and TRBJ1-2; D gene uncertain. Specimen: PBMCs, collected before the yellow fever booster vaccination. The origin of this receptor is a man between 18 and 35 years old who received the YFV17D yellow fever vaccine. CDR3 residues: CASSLTGESYGYTF. The CDR3 DNA reads TGTGCCAGCAGTTTGACGGGAGAGAGCTATGGCTACACCTTC.